This TCR beta chain was sequenced for a study of OX40 agonist ivuxolimab in advanced cancers. Using immunoSEQ multiplex PCR, the repertoire was profiled, and TCRdb retains in-frame clones only, with some absent. The table lists 77,000 or so clones, about 90% of them singletons. Here the sequenced sample was CD4+ or CD8+ T cells sorted from blood, taken in a trial of the OX40 agonist ivuxolimab. The TCR originated in an adult with an advanced solid tumor such as melanoma, head and neck, liver or kidney cancer.

CDR3 residues: CASTNGGRGTDTQYF. CDR3 DNA sequence: TGTGCCAGCACTAACGGGGGACGAGGGACAGATACGCAGTATTTT. This chain connects TRBV2 to TRBJ2-3; a weak D match, TRBD2 (6 bases). Germline-derived CDR1 and CDR2 are SNHLY and FYNNEI. The CDR3 totals 15 residues. With 7 bases removed from V and 3 bases from J, the gap between germline ends came to 17 bases.